These 20 T cell receptor beta chains share one sample of origin, sequenced in a study of metastatic and nonmetastatic thyroid tumors. TCRdb recomputed clones from the PCR reads via MiXCR. The sample includes about 19,000 clones, approximately 24% of them seen just once. All patients were treatment-naive before thyroid surgery. Sequenced input: blood. These receptors were obtained from a male donor with papillary thyroid cancer or a benign thyroid nodule (not recorded which). Some clones in this sample may be carry-over from other donors' samples.

By share of the sample, this clone is medium-sized. V gene TRBV6-1 combines with J gene TRBJ2-7; 7 positions match TRBD1. V lost 7 bases and J lost 3; bases outside the gene matches: 9. The CDR3 has 14 residues. In germline, CDR1 is MNHNS, CDR2 SASEGT. This CDR3 reads CASIVQGVHYEQYF. In DNA form, the CDR3 reads TGTGCCAGCATAGTCCAGGGGGTACACTACGAGCAGTACTTC.

This clone has at least ten counts. The chain employs TRBV5-6 and TRBJ1-3; D not resolved. The CDR3 runs 13 residues. Trimming cost V 4 bases and J 0 bases, with 5 bases left between them. Looked up from germline, CDR1 is SGHDT and CDR2 is YYEEEE. In nucleotides, the CDR3 is TGTGCCAGCAGCCTCCACTCTGGAAACACCATATATTTT. Amino acid sequence: CASSLHSGNTIYF.

V and J are TRBV5-6 and TRBJ1-6; D gene ambiguous. CDR3 length equals 13 residues. With 3 bases removed from V and 5 bases from J, the gap between germline ends came to 6 bases. Germline V gene data show CDR1 as SGHDT and CDR2 as YYEEEE. The DNA for the CDR3 is TGTGCCAGCAGCTCCTGGAATAATTCACCCCTCCACTTT. It codes for CASSSWNNSPLHF.

This clone rates as medium-sized. The rearrangement uses TRBV6-1 and TRBJ2-7, with 12 positions matching TRBD1. Germline V gene data show CDR1 as MNHNS and CDR2 as SASEGT. The CDR3 totals 17 residues. Trimming cost V 6 bases and J 6 bases; bases outside gene matches: 15. The CDR3 DNA reads as TGTGCCAGCAGGCAGAGGCGAACCGGGACAGGGGGCAGCGAGCAGTACTTC. It is translated as CASRQRRTGTGGSEQYF.

In regard to this clone: The conserved closing phenylalanine or tryptophan is absent in this CDR3, likely reflecting a read error. It is unclear where the CDR3 begins or ends on the DNA, so no DNA is shown, and the CDR3 is as TCRdb lists it. V is TRBV7-3 and J is TRBJ1-1. Per germline, CDR1 SGHTA and CDR2 FQGTGA. From its first to its last residue, the CDR3 has 8 amino acids. CDR3 loop: CASSLTAA.

This clone rates as medium-sized. This chain connects TRBV4-1 to TRBJ2-5; D possibly corresponds to TRBD2 (6 bases). Germline V gene sequence: CDR1 MGHRA, CDR2 YSYEKL. The ends were cut back, 0 bases at V and 5 bases at J, with 10 bases in the middle. The CDR3 runs 14 residues. CDR3 DNA: TGCGCCAGCAGCCAAGATAGCAGCGGGGAGACCCAGTACTTC. Its protein is CASSQDSSGETQYF.

This clone was picked up many times. Being one base from a much bigger clone, this may be a read error. Other DNA sequences in the sample encode the same CDR3. The rearrangement joins TRBV7-3 to TRBJ2-2; weak D call: TRBD2 (5 bases). The CDR3 sequence is 14 residues long. Germline V gene lookup returns CDR1 SGHTA and CDR2 FQGTGA. CDR3 nucleotide sequence: TGTGCCAGCAGCTTAAGCTCGAACACCGGGGAGCTGTTCTTT. Protein: CASSLSSNTGELFF.

V usage is TRBV29-1 and J usage is TRBJ2-3; TRBD2 matches 12 bases. Unmatched junction bases numbered 6, after V lost 7 bases and J lost 4 bases. This CDR3 is 14 amino acids long. Looked up from germline, CDR1 is SQVTM and CDR2 is ANQGSEA. The CDR3 protein is CSGQLAGGSDTQYF. CDR3 DNA sequence: TGCAGCGGGCAACTAGCGGGAGGCTCAGATACGCAGTATTTT.

The genes are TRBV28 and TRBJ2-6; D uncertain. V was cut by 6 bases and J by 4 bases, with 19 bases left in between. The CDR3 is made up of 17 amino acids. CDR1 and CDR2 (germline): MDHEN, SYDVKM. CDR3 DNA sequence: TGTGCCAGCAGACCAGATAGACGTCTCGCGGGGGCCAACGTCCTGACTTTC. Amino acids: CASRPDRRLAGANVLTF.

A remark on this clone: Its ends do not fully match the called genes, so a read error is possible. The chain recombines TRBV28 with TRBJ2-3, with TRBD2 identical over 16 bases. CDR3 length: 18 amino acids. CDR1 is MDHEN and CDR2 is SYDVKM in the germline V gene. Written as DNA, the CDR3 is TGTGACAGCAGCCAGGGACTAGCGGGAGGGACTGACACAGATACGCAGTATTTT. Translated: CDSSQGLAGGTDTDTQYF. Combining the CDR3 with reference TRBV28 and TRBJ2-3 gives the whole variable domain DVKVTQSSRYLVKRTGEKVFLECVQDMDHENMFWYRQDPGLGLRLIYFSYDVKMKEKGDIPEGYSVSREKKERFSLILESASTNQTSMYLCDSSQGLAGGTDTDTQYFGPGTRLTVL.

V gene TRBV5-1 combines with J gene TRBJ2-7; no definite D call. The CDR3 is 14 amino acids. Trimming took 0 bases from V and 9 from J, leaving 16 bases between them. In germline, CDR1 is SGHRS, CDR2 YFSETQ. CDR3 in amino acids: CASSLDSGPLGQYF. For the CDR3, the DNA is TGCGCCAGCAGCTTGGATTCGGGTCCCCTCGGGCAGTACTTC. The full variable domain, in which reference TRBV5-1 and TRBJ2-7 provide the parts outside the CDR3, is KAGVTQTPRYLIKTRGQQVTLSCSPISGHRSVSWYQQTPGQGLQFLFEYFSETQRNKGNFPGRFSGRQFSNSRSEMNVSTLELGDSALYLCASSLDSGPLGQYFGPGTRLTVT.

The chain links TRBV6-9 to TRBJ2-1; D is uncertain. V lost 2 bases to trimming and J lost 1 base, with 9 bases between them. Germline values: CDR1 MNHGY, CDR2 SVAAGI. This CDR3 is built from 15 residues. CDR3 amino acids: CASSYRPISYNEQFF. CDR3 coding DNA: TGTGCCAGCAGTTATAGGCCCATATCCTACAATGAGCAGTTCTTC.

In its sample, this clone ranks as medium-sized. CDR3 nucleotide sequence: TGTGCCAGCAGCTTCCCGAAGCGGGGGGCCATCTCCTACGAGCAGTACTTC. This encodes CASSFPKRGAISYEQYF. The J gene is TRBJ2-7, the V gene TRBV7-2; 9 bases align to TRBD2. V gave up 3 bases and J gave up 0 bases; unmatched junction bases: 9. Germline-derived CDR1 and CDR2 are SGHTA and FQGNSA. The CDR3 length is 17 residues.

J is TRBJ1-3 and V is TRBV6-1, with 7 bases identical to TRBD1. Germline CDR1 reads MNHNS; CDR2 reads SASEGT. The length of the CDR3 is 16 residues. Trimming took 0 bases from V and 4 from J; bases not matched to a gene: 6. The CDR3 is CASSEAKGASGNTIYF. DNA of the CDR3: TGTGCCAGCAGTGAAGCGAAGGGGGCTTCAGGAAACACCATATATTTT.

This clone came up many times. V usage is TRBV5-1 and J usage is TRBJ2-7; 10 bases map to TRBD1. From germline, CDR1 is SGHRS and CDR2 YFSETQ. The CDR3 has 15 amino acids. J was trimmed by 3 bases and V by 0 bases; bases with no gene match: 3. The CDR3 nucleotides read TGCGCCAGCAGCTTGGAGGGACAGGGGCACTACGAGCAGTACTTC. It encodes CASSLEGQGHYEQYF.

This clone was counted a few times. The V call is TRBV27, the J call TRBJ2-2; tentative D call: TRBD2 (6 bases). There are 17 residues in the CDR3. CDR1 MNHEY and CDR2 SMNVEV come from the germline V gene (reference sequence). V was pared by 6 bases and J by 4 bases, with 21 bases between. This chain's CDR3 is CASRIRSSRDSTGELFF. The CDR3 DNA reads TGTGCCAGCAGGATCCGGTCGTCGCGGGATTCCACCGGGGAGCTGTTTTTT.

This clone is deemed medium-sized. J is TRBJ2-7 and V is TRBV20-1; D tentatively reads TRBD1 or TRBD2 (5 bases each). Germline CDR1 and CDR2: DFQATT and SNEGSKA (reference sequence). Trimming pared 2 bases from V and 5 bases from J, leaving 19 bases between. The CDR3 has 15 residues. The CDR3, as DNA: TGCAGTGCTAGATTTCTGGGGCAGGGACCTGACGAGCAGTACTTC. This sequence encodes CSARFLGQGPDEQYF.

Sample share makes this clone medium-sized. The chain links TRBV4-1 to TRBJ2-2; 14 bases match TRBD2. The CDR3 contains 18 residues. With V trimmed by 1 base and J by 6 bases, 7 bases remained unmatched. CDR1 and CDR2 (germline): MGHRA, YSYEKL. The CDR3 bases are TGCGCCAGCAGCCAAGGGCGGGGACTAGCGGGGGTGGCCGGGGAGCTGTTTTTT. Its translation: CASSQGRGLAGVAGELFF.

The J gene is TRBJ2-3, the V gene TRBV28; D is possibly TRBD2 (6 bases). The germline V gene encodes CDR1 MDHEN and CDR2 SYDVKM. The V and J ends lost 0 bases and 0 bases respectively, with 19 bases between them. The CDR3 consists of 19 residues. The DNA of the CDR3 is TGTGCCAGCAGTTTATGGGTCCCTTTTAGCGGTTCTAGCACAGATACGCAGTATTTT. Amino acid sequence: CASSLWVPFSGSSTDTQYF.

This clone appeared many times. The chain carries TRBV6-1 and TRBJ2-2; 8 bases are a match to TRBD1. Trimming took 8 bases from V and 4 from J; bases not matched to a gene: 9. CDR3 length equals 15 residues. CDR1 MNHNS and CDR2 SASEGT come from the germline V gene. The CDR3 here is CASYETGDSTGELFF. The CDR3 DNA follows: TGTGCCAGCTACGAGACAGGGGATAGCACCGGGGAGCTGTTTTTT.